The clone carrying this T cell receptor (beta chain) has at least ten counts. The V and J ends lost 3 bases and 2 bases, in that order; junction bases with no gene match: 9. This CDR3 is built from 17 residues. CDR1 SGHNT and CDR2 YYREEE come from the germline V gene (reference sequence). The sample comes from a study of T cells after yellow fever vaccination. MiXCR, run by TCRdb on the 5' RACE reads, gives a single entry per CDR3 protein. The table lists 200,000 to 300,000 distinct CDR3 sequences, about 3.5% of them singletons. The material was PBMCs, obtained 15 days after the yellow fever booster vaccination. V is TRBV5-4 and J is TRBJ2-2, with TRBD2 identical over 8 bases. This TCR came from a man younger than 35 who received the YFV17D yellow fever vaccine. CDR3 protein: CASSSPLAGSNTGELFF. In DNA, the CDR3 is TGTGCCAGCAGCTCTCCATTAGCGGGGAGTAACACCGGGGAGCTGTTTTTT. Full variable domain (remainder filled in from reference TRBV5-4 and TRBJ2-2): ETGVTQSPTHLIKTRGQQVTLRCSSQSGHNTVSWYQQALGQGPQFIFQYYREEENGRGNFPPRFSGLQFPNYSSELNVNALELDDSALYLCASSSPLAGSNTGELFFGEGSRLTVL.